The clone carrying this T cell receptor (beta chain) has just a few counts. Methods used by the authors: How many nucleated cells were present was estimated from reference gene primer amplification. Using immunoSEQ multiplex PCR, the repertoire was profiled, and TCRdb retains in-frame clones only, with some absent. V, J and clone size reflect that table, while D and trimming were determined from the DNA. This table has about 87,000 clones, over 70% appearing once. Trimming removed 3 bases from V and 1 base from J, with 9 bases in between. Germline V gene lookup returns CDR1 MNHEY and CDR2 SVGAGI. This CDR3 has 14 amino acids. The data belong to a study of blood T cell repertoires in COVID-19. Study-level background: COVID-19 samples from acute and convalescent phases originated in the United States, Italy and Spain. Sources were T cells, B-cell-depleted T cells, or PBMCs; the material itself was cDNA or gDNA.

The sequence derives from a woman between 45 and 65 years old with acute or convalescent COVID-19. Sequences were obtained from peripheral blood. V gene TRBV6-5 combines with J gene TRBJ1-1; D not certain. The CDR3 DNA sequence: TGTGCCAGCAGTTATTCCCCGGGGAACACTGAAGCTTTCTTT. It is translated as CASSYSPGNTEAFF.